The count of the clone carrying this T cell receptor (beta chain) is one. The ends lost 7 bases at V and 8 bases at J; junction bases unmatched: 6. Per the germline V gene, CDR1 is SQVTM and CDR2 is ANQGSEA. CDR3 length: 11 amino acids. The source of the sample is a study of blood T cell repertoires in COVID-19. Across the study: PBMCs, B-cell-depleted T cells, or T cells provided the cDNA or gDNA that made up the material.

Per the original methods: Using reference gene primer amplification, nucleated cell counts were estimated. Sequencing was performed with immunoSEQ multiplex PCR; in TCRdb, only in-frame clones are kept and a portion is missing. V and J calls and clone size are given by that table; D and trimming were obtained from the DNA. Among just over 650,000 clones, approximately 90% were seen once, and the ten largest hold under 0.3%. This sequence joins TRBV29-1 and TRBJ1-2; 8 bases fit TRBD1. The sequence came from a woman under 30 with acute or convalescent COVID-19. The sequenced material came from peripheral blood. The CDR3 sequence is CSATGERGYTF. The DNA of the CDR3 is TGCAGCGCGACAGGGGAGAGAGGCTACACCTTC.